Shown below are 14 T cell receptor beta chains from a single sample sequenced in a study of regulatory T cells in long-lasting Graves disease. For TCR beta, libraries came from iRepertoire HTBI primers and Arm-PCR of CDR3 regions. TCRdb re-called the multiplex PCR reads through MiXCR, storing one row per CDR3 protein. The sample has some 430,000 distinct CDR3 sequences, about 22% seen once. Time point of the sample: persistent/refractory GD, antithyroid drugs over 5 years with positive TRAb. Preparation of the TCR library used RNA extracted from PBMCs. The specimen comprised peripheral blood mononuclear cells (PBMCs), sampled when the disease was refractory, from a patient treated with antithyroid drugs. The receptors come from a female donor with Graves disease.

The J gene is TRBJ2-7, the V gene TRBV11-3, with D perhaps matching TRBD2 (5 bases). The germline V gene has CDR1 SGHNT and CDR2 YENEEA. V was shortened by 5 bases and J by 7 bases, with 15 bases between the two germline ends. The CDR3 length is 13 residues. Here the CDR3 DNA reads TGTGCCAGCAGCGTCCGGGGTCCCGTGGAGCAGTACTTC. This codes for CASSVRGPVEQYF.

V usage is TRBV19 and J usage is TRBJ1-6; 7 bases map to TRBD1. In germline, CDR1 is LNHDA, CDR2 SQIVND (reference sequence). V shed 6 bases and J 16 bases; nucleotides not matched to a gene: 9. This CDR3 comprises 12 residues. For the CDR3, the DNA is TGTGCCAGTAGCCCGGGACAGACATCTCTCCACTTT. Protein: CASSPGQTSLHF.

This clonotype has more than one count but fewer than ten. The gene calls are TRBV19 and TRBJ2-5, with D unresolved. From germline, CDR1 is LNHDA and CDR2 SQIVND (reference sequence). The ends were cut back, 0 bases at V and 5 bases at J, with 7 bases in the middle. This CDR3 region has 13 residues. The CDR3 protein is CASSIEITETQYF. Here the CDR3 DNA reads TGTGCCAGTAGTATAGAAATTACCGAGACCCAGTACTTC.

This clonotype was recorded a few times. The chain uses TRBV7-9 and TRBJ1-1; maybe TRBD1 (5 bases). The CDR3 has 14 residues. The V end lost 7 bases, the J end lost 1 base, and 13 bases lay between the germline ends. CDR1 and CDR2 from the germline V gene are SEHNR and FQNEAQ (reference sequence). DNA for the CDR3: TGTGCCAGCATCCAACAGGCCGCGAACACTGAAGCTTTCTTT. The encoded protein is CASIQQAANTEAFF.

V is TRBV29-1 and J is TRBJ1-1; TRBD1 might be the D (6 bases). The germline V and J ends were trimmed by 4 bases and 1 base, with 13 bases remaining between them. Germline-derived CDR1 and CDR2 are SQVTM and ANQGSEA. The length of the CDR3 is 14 residues. CDR3: CSVVLRGQNTEAFF. The CDR3 DNA follows: TGCAGCGTTGTACTCAGGGGACAGAACACTGAAGCTTTCTTT.

This clonotype was counted between two and nine times. V usage is TRBV6-1 and J usage is TRBJ2-2, with D tentatively TRBD1 (6 bases). CDR3 size: 13 residues. With 7 bases removed from V and 5 bases from J, the gap between germline ends came to 11 bases. Germline-derived CDR1 and CDR2 are MNHNS and SASEGT. The CDR3 loop is CASNGQQTGELFF. CDR3 in DNA: TGTGCCAGCAACGGACAGCAGACCGGGGAGCTGTTTTTT.

This clonotype was detected only a few times. The rearrangement links TRBV7-8 to TRBJ2-7, with D tentatively TRBD1 or TRBD2 (5 bases each). The CDR3 has 15 residues. The V gene lost 10 bases and the J gene lost 0 bases, with 19 bases spanning the gap. Germline values: CDR1 SGHVS, CDR2 FQNEAQ. Here the CDR3 DNA reads TGTGCCACAAGAACCGGTGGGACCAGCTCCTACGAGCAGTACTTC. Translation: CATRTGGTSSYEQYF.

The table lists this clonotype with many counts. This chain uses TRBV28 with TRBJ1-1; 7 bases are a match to TRBD1. Trimming took 3 bases from V and 0 from J; bases not matched to a gene: 4. CDR1 is MDHEN and CDR2 is SYDVKM in the germline V gene. This CDR3 contains 15 residues. The CDR3, as DNA: TGTGCCAGCAGTTTCCAAGGGGGCATGAACACTGAAGCTTTCTTT. This sequence encodes CASSFQGGMNTEAFF.

This clonotype was seen at least ten times. V usage is TRBV11-3 and J usage is TRBJ1-2; D remains ambiguous. This CDR3 region has 12 residues. Germline CDR1 and CDR2: SGHNT and YENEEA. Trimming shortened V by 6 bases and J by 4 bases, and 9 bases separated the two germline ends. The CDR3 spells CASSPAGYGYTF. DNA for the CDR3: TGTGCCAGCAGTCCAGCGGGCTATGGCTACACCTTC.

The gene calls are TRBV30 and TRBJ2-4; the D is unclear. Per the germline V gene, CDR1 is GTSNPN and CDR2 is SVGIG (reference sequence). The CDR3 length is 12 residues. V was clipped by 3 bases and J by 3 bases, with 6 bases between them. CDR3 in amino acids: CAWSVIKNIQYF. The DNA of the CDR3 is TGTGCCTGGAGCGTGATCAAAAACATTCAGTACTTC.

This clonotype appeared many times. The chain employs TRBV28 and TRBJ2-7, with D possibly called TRBD1 or TRBD2 (5 bases each). Trimming removed 2 bases at V and 7 bases at J, with 12 bases between. Germline CDR1 is MDHEN and CDR2 is SYDVKM. The CDR3 extends over 13 amino acids. The CDR3 DNA reads TGTGCCAGCAGTTTACAGGGATCGGGGGAGCAGTACTTC. Its protein is CASSLQGSGEQYF.

This clonotype has only a few counts. V is TRBV9 and J is TRBJ2-3; D might be TRBD1 (6 bases). The germline V and J ends were trimmed by 4 bases and 4 bases, with 16 bases remaining between them. The germline V gene has CDR1 SGDLS and CDR2 YYNGEE. The CDR3 contains 15 residues. The CDR3 DNA is TGTGCCAGCAGCCGGCAGGGGATCTCACCAGATACGCAGTATTTT. Translated, it gives CASSRQGISPDTQYF.

This clonotype was seen at least ten times. The CDR3 DNA is TGTGCCAGCATTGAAACGTCGAACACTGAAGCTTTCTTT. Protein: CASIETSNTEAFF. The gene calls are TRBV28 and TRBJ1-1; D unclear. V lost 7 bases and J lost 1, with 10 bases in between. CDR3 length: 13 residues. Germline CDR1 MDHEN, CDR2 SYDVKM.

This clonotype was observed at least ten times. This chain links TRBV7-9 with TRBJ1-6; unclear D gene. The CDR3 totals 14 residues. Germline CDR1 is SEHNR and CDR2 is FQNEAQ (reference sequence). The V end lost 2 bases, the J end lost 8 bases, and 10 bases lay between the germline ends. The CDR3 nucleotides read TGTGCCAGCAGCTTACCGGGTCTTGATTCACCCCTCCACTTT. Translating gives CASSLPGLDSPLHF. The whole variable domain, remainder taken from reference TRBV7-9 and TRBJ1-6, is DTGVSQNPRHKITKRGQNVTFRCDPISEHNRLYWYRQTLGQGPEFLTYFQNEAQLEKSRLLSDRFSAERPKGSFSTLEIQRTEQGDSAMYLCASSLPGLDSPLHFGNGTRLTVT.